This is a list of T cell receptor beta chains from one sample in a study of OX40 agonist ivuxolimab in advanced cancers. The protocol was immunoSEQ multiplex PCR, while the TCRdb copy is restricted to in-frame clones and leaves out a portion. Of some 100,000 clones in the sample, around nine tenths were seen once. Specimen: CD4+ or CD8+ T cells sorted from blood, collected in a trial of the OX40 agonist ivuxolimab. These receptors all stem from an adult with an advanced solid tumor such as melanoma, head and neck, liver or kidney cancer. CDR3s leave out the opening cysteine and the closing phenylalanine or tryptophan. Not every row has a clone size; where given, it reads once, few, many or a size class.

>TRBV4-1|.|TRBJ2-2
ASSQARPGELF
>TRBV7-2|.|TRBJ2-2
ASSRTGANTGELF
>TRBV6-6|.|TRBJ2-7
ASSYRGTFYEQY
>TRBV5-5|.|TRBJ1-5
ASSVQGDSNQPQH
>TRBV7-9|.|TRBJ2-3
ASSFSGTDTQY
>TRBV7-7|.|TRBJ2-5
ASSTGTGGKGETQY
>TRBV27|.|TRBJ2-1
ASNIAGRGNEQF
>TRBV18|.|TRBJ2-7
ASSPRGLADYEQY
>TRBV10-3|.|TRBJ2-3
AVGASGTSTDTQY
>TRBV7-2|.|TRBJ2-1
ASSSAGTSSYNEQF
>TRBV6-1|.|TRBJ2-3
ASSEAAGSSTDTQY
>TRBV16|.|TRBJ1-4
ASSQRRPSTNEKLF
>TRBV25-1|.|TRBJ2-5
ASSELGTSGIETQY
>TRBV5-1|.|TRBJ2-3
ASSLAGTSGSVDTQY
>TRBV27|.|TRBJ2-7
ASSLKVRGQGGPYEQY
>TRBV27|.|TRBJ2-1
ASSFLAGGYNHEQF
>TRBV6-6|.|TRBJ2-1
ASSSLGLAGANEQF
>TRBV7-3|.|TRBJ2-2
ASSPGNTGELF
>TRBV2|.|TRBJ2-1
ASRGRPSQGEQF
>TRBV29-1|.|TRBJ2-7
SVRGGVEQY
>TRBV5-4|few|TRBJ2-5
ASSLGQGGWTETQY
>TRBV6-5|.|TRBJ2-7
ATLRGRPGKEQY
>TRBV6-6|.|TRBJ2-1
ASSKGTGGSYNEQF
>TRBV4-3|.|TRBJ1-2
ASSQDPRFGYT
>TRBV5-1|.|TRBJ2-6
ASSLSGTSGANVLT
>TRBV5-1|.|TRBJ2-5
ASSFQDRGETQY
>TRBV21-1|.|TRBJ2-1
ASSKAGAVSYNEQF
>TRBV6-4|.|TRBJ2-1
ASSGAEAYNEQF
>TRBV18|.|TRBJ2-3
ASSPLGHRITSTDTQY
>TRBV7-3|few|TRBJ1-1
ASSLYPGVTEAF
>TRBV21-1|.|TRBJ2-7
ASSNGQGTAPRYEQY
>TRBV6-6|once|TRBJ2-1
ASTLPPGLGYNEQF
>TRBV7-2|.|TRBJ2-1
ASSLTIHPYNEQF
>TRBV28|.|TRBJ1-1
ASSWGGGSNTEAF
>TRBV4-3|.|TRBJ2-1
ASSHSDRGQDEQF
>TRBV25-1|once|TRBJ2-2
ASGGVAGVGTGELF
>TRBV6-5|.|TRBJ2-2
ASSRAGTDTGELF
>TRBV10-2|.|TRBJ2-7
ASSEFGQGSYEQY
>TRBV7-3|.|TRBJ2-2
ASSPSSTGELF
>TRBV7-9|.|TRBJ2-7
ASSLAGGQGNGLY
>TRBV18|.|TRBJ2-1
ASSTLAGFYNEQF
>TRBV5-1|.|TRBJ2-3
ASSPPAGFTDTQY
>TRBV15|.|TRBJ2-7
ATSNRDRGREQY
>TRBV11-1|.|TRBJ2-3
ASSYRDRSTDTQY
>TRBV11-2|.|TRBJ2-7
ASSTIGTSRYEQY
>TRBV2|once|TRBJ2-5
ASRVTSGRAQETQY
>TRBV28|.|TRBJ2-2
ASRKREGRTGELF
>TRBV19|.|TRBJ1-5
ASSISPPGSGSNQPQH
>TRBV5-1|.|TRBJ2-5
ASSSQGAVETQY
>TRBV19|.|TRBJ2-7
ASSMFGFTGAGIYEQY
>TRBV7-9|.|TRBJ1-2
ASSIGTESGGYT
>TRBV9|once|TRBJ2-3
ASSVSDTDTQY
>TRBV28|.|TRBJ2-2
APSSGAGVASTGELF
>TRBV30|.|TRBJ2-6
AWSVGEGANVLT
>TRBV7-2|.|TRBJ2-7
ASSLGLAGSYEQY
>TRBV10-2|.|TRBJ2-6
ASSERRGGFSGANVLT
>TRBV5-1|.|TRBJ2-1
ASSPFRTASNEQF